This T cell receptor beta chain was identified in a study of CD8+ T cells in alopecia areata. The sequencing template was cDNA reverse transcribed from extracted RNA. The table came from immunoSEQ multiplex PCR; TCRdb's copy has only in-frame clones and leaves some out. Among approximately 180,000 clones, about 67% were seen once, and the ten largest hold 10% to 12%. Germline CDR1 reads MNHNY; CDR2 reads SVGAGI (reference sequence). The CDR3 spans 15 residues. V lost 8 bases to trimming and J lost 4 bases; unmatched junction nucleotides: 9. The source was CD8+ T cells sorted from blood, collected at week 0. The origin of this receptor is a human donor with alopecia areata. The chain uses TRBV6-6 and TRBJ2-3, with 10 nucleotides matching TRBD2. CDR3: CASVLSGGYSDTQYF. Here the CDR3 DNA reads TGTGCCAGCGTACTTAGCGGGGGGTATTCAGATACGCAGTATTTT.